The sequence of this T cell receptor beta chain was determined in a study of blood T cells in healthy people across ages (dated by TCRdb to the mid-2010s). With respect to the entire study: Template switching captured roughly one uniquely barcoded TCR beta cDNA molecule per two T cells in model experiments. Age-related changes in TCR beta repertoire diversity were measured in the study by deep sequencing normalized with unique cDNA molecular identifiers. Four age groups were formed from the donors: young (average about 16 years), middle-aged (approximately 40), aged (62) and long-lived (82). To avoid experimental bias, donors of different ages were distributed randomly across sequencing lanes. For two donors (one aged 18 to 30 and one aged 80 or older), the study analyzed two additional independent replicas of 1 million unique cDNA reads from the same blood draw. Overall results and qualifications from the work: As age increased, observed TCR beta diversity per million T cells dropped in a roughly linear way, and a significant reduction was already evident by age 40. Estimates of total diversity from one million sequenced T cells were regarded as lower bounds and underestimates. Because the CMV infection status of the donors was unknown, age-related changes in expanded clonotypes may potentially have been confounded. The percentage of naive T cells measured by flow cytometry correlated strongly with observed TCR beta diversity. Because profiling used bulk unsorted PBMCs, naive and antigen-experienced compartments could not be compared conclusively. The long-lived group showed more naive CD4+ T cells, fewer expanded clones and increased TCR diversity than the aged group, suggesting age selection.

Library generation was performed with 5' RACE. The reads were generated on an Illumina HiSeq 2500. A second 7 to 11 cycle PCR used a sample-barcoded 5' primer and a J-beta primer mix. A template-switch 5' adaptor carrying 12 random nucleotides introduced a unique molecular identifier onto each TCR beta cDNA molecule. At least 2.5 million CDR3-containing paired-end reads were obtained from each sample. All of the RNA was converted into first-strand cDNA using the Mint cDNA synthesis kit, with a TRBC-specific oligonucleotide serving as the primer. After uracil-DNA glycosylase treatment, a first 18-cycle PCR used universal primers M1SS and BC2_uni_R on all cDNA. The paper's data handling went like this. For normalization, 1 million high-quality reads were randomly selected from each sample, with every read carrying a distinct molecular identifier. Instead of being binned into consensus sequences, reads with shared molecular identifiers were discarded. CDR3 identification, clonotype clustering and error correction used MiTCR with a Q25 quality threshold and the strictest error-elimination algorithm. A nonparametric unseen species model using Euler transformation provided a lower-bound estimate of total TCR beta diversity. The public sequencing data were trimmed at Q25 with fastp and processed into clonotypes with MiXCR by TCRdb, which kept only in-frame beta chains. Here each entry gathers all rows of one CDR3 protein and keeps the most common genes and DNA. V and J calls and clone size were set by TCRdb, not the authors. Present in this sample are roughly 700,000 distinct CDR3 sequences, around half of which were seen just once. The top ten clones comprise around a third of the sample.

With respect to this clonotype: Its recognized antigen is unknown. Per-base qualities were not stored, and no clone one base away is much larger.

The approximately 40 donors, aged 6 to 90 years, were systemically healthy Caucasian individuals from Russia. Each donor gave ten milliliters of peripheral blood, drawn into EDTA-treated Vacutainer tubes. Ficoll-Paque density-gradient centrifugation was used to isolate PBMCs, with at least 6.5 million per sample. Total RNA was extracted from PBMCs with Trizol reagent, with at least 5 micrograms obtained per sample. For every donor, an aliquot of PBMCs went through flow cytometry to measure the percentages of naive CD45RAhigh/CD27high T cells. Counted from cysteine to phenylalanine, this CDR3 has 13 amino acids. The sequence is cut down to CDR3 DNA, 39 bases in frame from base 1. CDR1 and CDR2, per the germline V gene, are SQVTM and ANQGSEA. V loses 3 bases of germline sequence and J loses 1 base, and the interval between the two ends is 6 bases.

The source is a woman aged 55-70 years in good health. Sequenced sample: blood. The V gene is TRBV29-1 and the J gene is TRBJ2-2; the D gene is not confidently resolved. The DNA is TGCAGCGTTGACTGGAAGAACACCGGGGAGCTGTTTTTT. This sequence encodes CSVDWKNTGELFF.